This T cell receptor beta chain is drawn from a study of immune evolution from preneoplasia to lung adenocarcinoma. Study information: HLA loss of heterozygosity: 7% AIS, about 15% MIA, about 32% ADC, none AAH. Whole-study results and caveats: Clonality was highest in normal lung, lower in later-stage lesions apparently. Top clone share appeared to fall from AAH through AIS, MIA, adenocarcinoma.

Germline loops: CDR1 SGHRS, CDR2 YFSETQ. V lost 3 bases, J lost 7 bases, and 13 bases lay in between. The CDR3 has 13 residues. Remarks on this clone: Its antigen is unidentified.

The table came from immunoSEQ multiplex PCR; TCRdb's copy has only in-frame clones and leaves some out. The sample lists 14,000 or so clones; 65% to 90% were seen once. The clonotype comes from a donor aged 70 or over with lung adenocarcinoma. Material for sequencing was FFPE lung adenocarcinoma in situ tissue. J is TRBJ1-2 and V is TRBV5-1; a possible D gene is TRBD1 (5 bases). CDR3: CASSYGGEGGYTF. CDR3 coding DNA: TGCGCCAGCAGCTACGGGGGGGAAGGTGGCTACACCTTC.